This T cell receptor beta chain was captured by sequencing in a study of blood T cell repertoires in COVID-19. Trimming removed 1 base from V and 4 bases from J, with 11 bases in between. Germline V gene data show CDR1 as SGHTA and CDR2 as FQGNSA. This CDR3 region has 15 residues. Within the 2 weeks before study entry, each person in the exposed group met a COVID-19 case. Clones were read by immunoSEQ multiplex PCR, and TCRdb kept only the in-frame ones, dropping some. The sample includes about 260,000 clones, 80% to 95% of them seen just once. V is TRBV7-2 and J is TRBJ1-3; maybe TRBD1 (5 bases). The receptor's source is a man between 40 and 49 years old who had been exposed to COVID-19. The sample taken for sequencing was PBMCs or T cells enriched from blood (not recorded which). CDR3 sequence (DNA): TGTGCCAGCAGCTTAGTCTCAGGGCGGGGAAACACCATATATTTT. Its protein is CASSLVSGRGNTIYF. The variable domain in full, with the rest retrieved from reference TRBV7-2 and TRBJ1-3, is GAGVSQSPSNKVTEKGKDVELRCDPISGHTALYWYRQSLGQGLEFLIYFQGNSAPDKSGLPSDRFSAERTGGSVSTLTIQRTQQEDSAVYLCASSLVSGRGNTIYFGEGSWLTVV.